This TCR beta chain was identified in a study of blood T cells in healthy people across ages. Regarding the study as a whole: Roughly linear age-related decline in beta diversity appeared, significant by age approximately 41. Unsorted PBMCs ruled out conclusive naive versus antigen-experienced comparison.

Each donor was a healthy Caucasian individual from Russia, aged roughly 6 to 95. No fewer than 7 million PBMCs went into each sample. This clonotype has more than one count but fewer than ten. Its antigen is not known. Germline CDR1 MNHNS, CDR2 SASEGT. V lost 7 bases and J 5 bases, leaving 3 bases between the germline ends. The CDR3 loop spans 11 amino acids. The authors ran a second PCR of roughly 6 to 12 cycles using a sample-barcoded 5' primer and a J-beta primer mix. A single record per CDR3 protein comes from TCRdb applying MiXCR to the 5' RACE reads. The repertoire holds hundreds of thousands of distinct CDR3 sequences, with about 56% as singletons.

Sequenced sample: blood. This chain uses TRBV6-1 with TRBJ1-6; D gene ambiguous. The source is a man between 40 and 49 years old in good health. The CDR3 DNA is TGTGCCAGCAATAATAATTCACCCCTCCACTTT. Translated: CASNNNSPLHF.